These 27 T cell receptor beta chains were sequenced from one sample in a study of long-term antiretroviral therapy in people with HIV. The run of the v3.0 immunoSEQ assay was at survey level. This table comes from immunoSEQ multiplex PCR, and its TCRdb copy is limited to in-frame clones, with some not included. The table shows over 40,000 clones, with around 93% occurring only once. Sequences were derived from unsorted PBMCs, sampled about 9.1 years after starting antiretroviral therapy. The receptors were sampled from a man aged 30-40 years with HIV.

V is TRBV28 and J is TRBJ1-4, with D perhaps matching TRBD1 (5 bases). This CDR3 is 15 amino acids long. Germline CDR1 MDHEN, CDR2 SYDVKM. Trimming cost V 4 bases and J 8 bases, with 17 bases left between them. The CDR3 DNA is TGTGCCAGCAGTTCGCAACAGGTGCCCCGAGAAAAACTGTTTTTT. This gives the protein CASSSQQVPREKLFF.

The genes are TRBV15 and TRBJ2-6, with TRBD1 identical over 7 bases. J gave up 4 bases and V 0 bases, and 6 bases lay outside the gene matches. This CDR3 region has 17 residues. Germline V gene lookup returns CDR1 LNHNV and CDR2 YYDKDF (reference sequence). CDR3 sequence (DNA): TGTGCCACCAGCAGAGATGAGGGGGCGGCGGGGGCCAACGTCCTGACTTTC. The encoded protein is CATSRDEGAAGANVLTF.

V is TRBV7-8 and J is TRBJ2-7; TRBD1 matches at 7 bases. This CDR3 has 14 amino acids. V was pared by 1 base and J by 3 bases, with 3 bases of the junction left unmatched. Germline V gene data show CDR1 as SGHVS and CDR2 as FQNEAQ. CDR3 DNA sequence: TGTGCCAGCAGCTTAGTGGGACAGAACTACGAGCAGTACTTC. Residues: CASSLVGQNYEQYF.

This CDR3 is CASSLDPLNTEAFF. CDR3 nucleotides: TGTGCCAGCAGCTTAGATCCGTTGAACACTGAAGCTTTCTTT. This chain uses TRBV11-2 with TRBJ1-1; no clear D. Per germline, CDR1 SGHAT and CDR2 FQNNGV. The CDR3 totals 14 residues. V was shortened by 0 bases and J by 0 bases, with 5 bases between the two germline ends.

The V and J genes are TRBV11-3 and TRBJ2-7; the D gene is possibly TRBD2 (6 bases). The CDR3 is made up of 15 amino acids. Trimming pared 3 bases from V and 3 bases from J, leaving 15 bases between. CDR1 is SGHNT and CDR2 is YENEEA in the germline V gene. In DNA, the CDR3 is TGTGCCAGCAGCTTCAGGTTTAAGGGACTCTACGAGCAGTACGTC. Translating it yields CASSFRFKGLYEQYV.

The V gene is TRBV11-2, the J gene TRBJ2-7; tentative D call: TRBD2 (5 bases). The CDR3 spans 15 residues. Germline CDR1 is SGHAT and CDR2 is FQNNGV. Trimming stripped 1 base from V and 4 bases from J, with 14 bases between. The CDR3 is CASSLGTGPGYEQYV. As DNA, the CDR3 is TGTGCCAGCAGCTTAGGCACCGGACCGGGATACGAGCAGTACGTC.

This clone was found once. The chain couples TRBV5-1 to TRBJ2-3; 10 bases fit TRBD2. CDR1 SGHRS and CDR2 YFSETQ come from the germline V gene. V was clipped by 5 bases and J by 2 bases; unmatched bases: 5. The CDR3 sequence is 15 residues long. CDR3 bases: TGCGCCAGCAGATTTAGCGGGGGGCCCACAGATACGCAGTATTTT. Translation gives CASRFSGGPTDTQYF.

This chain connects TRBV5-8 to TRBJ1-1; a weak D match, TRBD1 (5 bases). CDR1 is SGHTS, CDR2 YDEGEE, per germline. The germline V and J ends were trimmed by 1 base and 7 bases, with 8 bases remaining between them. This CDR3 has 12 amino acids. The CDR3 DNA reads TGTGCCAGCAGCTTGACAGGCCTTGAAGCTTTCTTT. It codes for CASSLTGLEAFF.

V usage is TRBV19 and J usage is TRBJ2-3, with 9 positions matching TRBD1. Looked up from germline, CDR1 is LNHDA and CDR2 is SQIVND (reference sequence). With 8 bases clipped from V and 1 base from J, the junction kept 1 base outside the gene matches. The CDR3 length is 13 residues. The CDR3 loop is CASRQGGTDTQYF. As DNA, the CDR3 is TGTGCCAGTCGACAGGGGGGCACAGATACGCAGTATTTT.

This chain connects TRBV28 to TRBJ1-2; D remains unclear. This CDR3 is 14 amino acids long. Trimming removed 2 bases from V and 3 bases from J, with 10 bases in between. The germline V gene has CDR1 MDHEN and CDR2 SYDVKM. The CDR3 sequence: CASSLETDYYGYTF. CDR3 in DNA: TGTGCCAGCAGTTTAGAGACTGACTACTATGGCTACACCTTC.

The J gene is TRBJ1-2, the V gene TRBV10-3; D unresolved. The germline gives CDR1 ENHRY, CDR2 SYGVKD. This CDR3 is built from 15 residues. The V and J ends lost 0 bases and 0 bases respectively, with 8 bases between them. The CDR3 DNA is TGTGCCATCAGTGAGTCGAGGGCAGCTAACTATGGCTACACCTTC. Translated: CAISESRAANYGYTF.

This clone came up a few times. This chain joins TRBV10-1 and TRBJ1-2; a weak D match, TRBD1 (5 bases). From germline, CDR1 is WNHNN and CDR2 SYGVQD (reference sequence). Trimming stripped 5 bases from V and 0 bases from J, with 10 bases between. The CDR3 contains 14 residues. The CDR3, as DNA: TGCGCCAGCAGTCCAGGGACTACTAACTATGGCTACACCTTC. Its translation is CASSPGTTNYGYTF.

CDR3 region: CARSNYGYTF. As DNA, the CDR3 is TGTGCCAGAAGCAACTATGGCTACACCTTC. The chain links TRBV5-3 to TRBJ1-2; D gene uncertain. TRBV5-3 is filed as an ORF, its function uncertain. This CDR3 spans 10 amino acids. Trimming removed 4 bases from V and 2 bases from J, with 0 bases in between.

The V and J genes are TRBV5-6 and TRBJ1-1; 10 nucleotides agree with TRBD1. The CDR3 is 16 amino acids. Looked up from germline, CDR1 is SGHDT and CDR2 is YYEEEE. With V trimmed by 0 bases and J by 5 bases, 7 bases remained unmatched. CDR3: CASSLVGTGVFTEAFF. The CDR3 DNA reads TGTGCCAGCAGCTTGGTTGGGACAGGGGTTTTTACTGAAGCTTTCTTT.

The V gene is TRBV4-1, the J gene TRBJ2-7; 11 positions agree with TRBD2. The CDR3 contains 14 residues. J lost 6 bases, V lost 5 bases, and 6 bases had no gene match. Germline V gives CDR1 MGHRA, CDR2 YSYEKL. CDR3 nucleotides: TGCGCCAGCAGCTTGACTAGCGGGGAAGGCGAGCAGTACGTC. This sequence encodes CASSLTSGEGEQYV.

The CDR3 region is CASRARGGRETQYF. The CDR3 DNA reads TGTGCCAGCAGGGCGCGGGGGGGCCGCGAGACCCAGTACTTC. This rearrangement joins TRBV6-6 to TRBJ2-5; TRBD2 matches at 9 bases. With V trimmed by 6 bases and J by 5 bases, 7 bases remained unmatched. This CDR3 spans 14 amino acids. Germline CDR1 reads MNHNY; CDR2 reads SVGAGI (reference sequence).

This sequence joins TRBV4-2 and TRBJ1-3; D unclear. The CDR3 length is 18 residues. The germline gives CDR1 LGHNA, CDR2 YNFKEQ. The V end lost 0 bases, the J end lost 0 bases, and 15 bases lay between the germline ends. CDR3 bases: TGTGCCAGCAGCCAAGATCCCTCGTCGGGTTACTCTGGAAACACCATATATTTT. Its translation: CASSQDPSSGYSGNTIYF.

The chain is built from TRBV4-2 and TRBJ1-2, with 8 bases lining up with TRBD1. The CDR3 is made up of 17 amino acids. The V gene end was trimmed by 0 bases and the J gene end by 5 bases; junction bases not matched to a gene: 11. Germline V gene sequence: CDR1 LGHNA, CDR2 YNFKEQ. This CDR3 reads CASSQDGRGRKPYGYTF. The CDR3 coding sequence is TGTGCCAGCAGCCAAGACGGCAGGGGGCGCAAACCATATGGCTACACCTTC.

The chain combines TRBV28 with TRBJ2-7, with 7 bases fitting TRBD2. This CDR3 spans 14 amino acids. J lost 1 base, V lost 9 bases, and 9 bases had no gene match. Germline CDR1 MDHEN, CDR2 SYDVKM. This chain's CDR3 is CASAVGGSSYEQYV. As DNA, the CDR3 is TGTGCCAGTGCAGTGGGGGGGAGTTCCTACGAGCAGTACGTC.

This rearrangement joins TRBV7-8 to TRBJ1-3; D gene unclear. CDR1 is SGHVS and CDR2 is FQNEAQ in the germline V gene. CDR3 size: 15 residues. The V end lost 3 bases, the J end lost 0 bases, and 9 bases lay between the germline ends. For the CDR3, the DNA is TGTGCCAGCAGCTTTTTACAGAGCTCTGGAAACACCATATATTTT. It encodes CASSFLQSSGNTIYF.

The chain recombines TRBV7-8 with TRBJ1-5; D call uncertain. The CDR3 contains 12 residues. Germline V gene data show CDR1 as SGHVS and CDR2 as FQNEAQ. V lost 5 bases and J lost 6, with 8 bases in between. DNA for the CDR3: TGTGCCAGCAGCCCCCTCGGTCAGCCCCAGCATTTT. This gives the protein CASSPLGQPQHF. Supplemented by reference TRBV7-8 and TRBJ1-5, the full variable domain reads GAGVSQSPRYKVAKRGQDVALRCDPISGHVSLFWYQQALGQGPEFLTYFQNEAQLDKSGLPSDRFFAERPEGSVSTLKIQRTQQEDSAVYLCASSPLGQPQHFGDGTRLSIL.

V usage is TRBV29-1 and J usage is TRBJ1-2; D might be TRBD1 (6 bases). The V end lost 4 bases, the J end lost 8 bases, and 26 bases lay between the germline ends. Germline V gene lookup returns CDR1 SQVTM and CDR2 ANQGSEA. The CDR3 contains 16 residues. The CDR3 coding sequence is TGCAGCGTTGTGCTGGGTGTTTGGACAGAAGCTAGGGGCTACACCTTC. Translation: CSVVLGVWTEARGYTF.

The count of this clone is one. This chain uses TRBV6-6 with TRBJ1-2; 7 positions match TRBD1. Germline lookup yields CDR1 MNHNY and CDR2 SVGAGI (reference sequence). V dropped 2 bases and J dropped 8; count of bases not matched to a gene: 5. This CDR3 contains 13 residues. The CDR3 nucleotides read TGTGCCAGCAGTTACCTCACAGGGGCCGGCTACACCTTC. Encoded protein: CASSYLTGAGYTF.

The chain uses TRBV28 and TRBJ1-2, with D unresolved. Trimming stripped 8 bases from V and 4 bases from J, with 17 bases between. The CDR3 length is 14 residues. Germline CDR1 reads MDHEN; CDR2 reads SYDVKM. The CDR3 DNA sequence: TGTGCCAGCGGAAGTTGGCGGGAGGGCTATGGCTACACCTTC. Protein product: CASGSWREGYGYTF.

CDR3 amino acids: CASSGIRAGESYEQYF. CDR3 nucleotide sequence: TGCGCCAGCAGTGGTATTAGGGCGGGGGAATCCTACGAGCAGTACTTC. The chain has TRBV10-2 and TRBJ2-7, with 7 positions matching TRBD2. Germline V lookup: CDR1 WSHSY, CDR2 SAAADI. This CDR3 has 16 residues. The trim removed 4 bases at V and 1 base at J, leaving 10 bases unmatched.

This clone was picked up one time. The chain employs TRBV7-9 and TRBJ2-5; the match to TRBD2 covers 9 bases. CDR1 and CDR2 from the germline V gene are SEHNR and FQNEAQ (reference sequence). The CDR3 sequence is 14 residues long. The V gene end was trimmed by 8 bases and the J gene end by 5 bases; junction bases not matched to a gene: 9. Here the CDR3 DNA reads TGTGCCAGCGAACCGGGACTAGCTGGCGAGACCCAGTACTTC. Amino acids: CASEPGLAGETQYF.

The chain recombines TRBV7-9 with TRBJ1-3; the D is unclear. The CDR3 sequence is 16 residues long. Germline CDR1 is SEHNR and CDR2 is FQNEAQ (reference sequence). Deletions cut 1 base from V and 0 bases from J, with 10 bases between. The CDR3 is CASSLGTVNSGNTIYF. In DNA form, the CDR3 reads TGTGCCAGCAGCTTAGGGACCGTAAACTCTGGAAACACCATATATTTT.